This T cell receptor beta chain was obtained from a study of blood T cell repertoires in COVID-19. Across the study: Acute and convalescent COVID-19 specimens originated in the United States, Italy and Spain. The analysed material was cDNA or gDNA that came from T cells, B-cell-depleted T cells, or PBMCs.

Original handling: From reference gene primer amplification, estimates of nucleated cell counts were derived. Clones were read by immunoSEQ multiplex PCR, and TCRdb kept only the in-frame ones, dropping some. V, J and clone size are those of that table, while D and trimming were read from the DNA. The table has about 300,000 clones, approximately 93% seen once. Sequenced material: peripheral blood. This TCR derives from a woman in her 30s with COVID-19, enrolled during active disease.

The CDR3 protein is CASSRQAESYEQYF. The CDR3 DNA sequence: TGCGCCAGCAGCCGGCAGGCAGAATCCTACGAGCAGTACTTC. The gene calls are TRBV5-1 and TRBJ2-7, with D uncertain. CDR1 is SGHRS, CDR2 YFSETQ, per germline. The CDR3 totals 14 residues. The V and J ends lost 4 bases and 1 base respectively, with 12 bases between them.